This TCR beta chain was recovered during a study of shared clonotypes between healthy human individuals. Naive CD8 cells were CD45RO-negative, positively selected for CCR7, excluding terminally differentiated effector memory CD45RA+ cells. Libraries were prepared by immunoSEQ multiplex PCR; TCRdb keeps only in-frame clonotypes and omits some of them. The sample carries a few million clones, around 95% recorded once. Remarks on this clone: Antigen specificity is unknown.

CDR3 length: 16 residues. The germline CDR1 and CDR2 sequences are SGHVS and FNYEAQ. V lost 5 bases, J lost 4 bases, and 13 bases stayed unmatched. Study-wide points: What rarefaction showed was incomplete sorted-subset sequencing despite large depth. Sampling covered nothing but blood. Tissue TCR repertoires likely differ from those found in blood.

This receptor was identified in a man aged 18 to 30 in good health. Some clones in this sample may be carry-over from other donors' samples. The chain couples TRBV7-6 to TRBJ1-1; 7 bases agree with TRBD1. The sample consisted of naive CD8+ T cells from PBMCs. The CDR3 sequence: CASSENRGLRATEAFF. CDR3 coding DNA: TGTGCCAGCAGCGAAAACAGGGGCCTTAGGGCCACTGAAGCTTTCTTT.